This is a list of T cell receptor beta chains from one sample in a study of HIV-infected patients and healthy controls. Via MiXCR, TCRdb re-called the 5' RACE reads, giving one row per CDR3 protein. In the table there are approximately 12,000 distinct CDR3 sequences, about 5.1% of which are singletons. Specimen: blood. The receptor set was obtained from an adult in good health. Each CDR3 is given with its conserved first and last residue. The order of the fields is V gene, J gene, clone size, D gene, CDR3 DNA, CDR3 protein. D genes are given only for firm matches. Size is omitted from some rows. Given values are once, few, many or a class for expanded clones.

V: TRBV6-4
J: TRBJ2-3
size: medium-sized
D: TRBD1
DNA: TGTGCCAGCAGTGACGGTCAGGGGGCAGATACGCAGTATTTT
CDR3: CASSDGQGADTQYF

V: TRBV20-1
J: TRBJ1-4
size: medium-sized
D: -
DNA: TGCAGTGCCAAAAGAGCAACTAATGAAAAACTGTTTTTT
CDR3: CSAKRATNEKLFF

V: TRBV5-1
J: TRBJ1-1
size: many
D: TRBD1
DNA: TGCGCCAGCAGCTTGGGGACAGGAGACACTGAAGCTTTCTTT
CDR3: CASSLGTGDTEAFF

V: TRBV6-1
J: TRBJ1-5
size: few
D: -
DNA: TGTGCCAGCAGTGAATTTGTTGGCAGGGGTGTATATAGCAATCAGCCCCAGCATTTT
CDR3: CASSEFVGRGVYSNQPQHF

V: TRBV5-6
J: TRBJ1-2
size: medium-sized
D: -
DNA: TGTGCCAGCAGCGGTGGGGGCAGACCCTATGGCTACACCTTC
CDR3: CASSGGGRPYGYTF

V: TRBV11-2
J: TRBJ2-3
size: many
D: -
DNA: TGTGCCAGCAGCTTATCCAGCACAGATACGCAGTATTTT
CDR3: CASSLSSTDTQYF

V: TRBV7-9
J: TRBJ1-1
size: many
D: TRBD1
DNA: TGTGCCAGCAGCCGGGACAGAAGCTTTAACACTGAAGCTTTCTTT
CDR3: CASSRDRSFNTEAFF

V: TRBV20-1
J: TRBJ2-1
size: medium-sized
D: -
DNA: TGCAGTGCTAGAGATTCCCCCAATGAGCAGTTCTTC
CDR3: CSARDSPNEQFF

V: TRBV5-6
J: TRBJ1-1
size: many
D: -
DNA: TGTGCCAGCAGCTTGGGGGCTCTGAACACTGAAGCTTTCTTT
CDR3: CASSLGALNTEAFF

V: TRBV20-1
J: TRBJ2-3
size: many
D: -
DNA: TGCAGTGCTAGTGAAGGGACTTCCACAGATACGCAGTATTTT
CDR3: CSASEGTSTDTQYF

V: TRBV3-1
J: TRBJ1-1
size: medium-sized
D: TRBD1
DNA: TGTGCCAGCAGCCATACCGGGACAGGGGTCACTGAAGCTTTCTTT
CDR3: CASSHTGTGVTEAFF

V: TRBV12-3/TRBV12-4
J: TRBJ1-5
size: many
D: -
DNA: TGTGCCAGCAGGCCGGGGGGCAATCAGCCCCAGCATTTT
CDR3: CASRPGGNQPQHF

V: TRBV20-1
J: TRBJ2-1
size: many
D: TRBD2
DNA: TGCAGTGCTACGGGACTAGCGACCCTCAAGGTCGCCTACAATGAGCAGTTCTTC
CDR3: CSATGLATLKVAYNEQFF

V: TRBV6-1
J: TRBJ2-3
size: many
D: TRBD2
DNA: TGTGCCAGCAGTGAAGAACGGGGGCGGGGGGGAGAGGATACGCAGTATTTT
CDR3: CASSEERGRGGEDTQYF

V: TRBV6-2/TRBV6-3
J: TRBJ2-7
size: many
D: TRBD1
DNA: TGTGCCAGCAGTCCGAGCGACGGCAGGGGGCTCCCCCACGAGCAGTACTTC
CDR3: CASSPSDGRGLPHEQYF

V: TRBV19
J: TRBJ2-2
size: many
D: -
DNA: TGTGCCAGTACGGCAACCGGGGAGCTGTTTTTT
CDR3: CASTATGELFF

V: TRBV6-1
J: TRBJ2-3
size: medium-sized
D: TRBD2
DNA: TGTGCCAGCAGCCAAATTGTCGCGGGGGGCACAGATACGCAGTATTTT
CDR3: CASSQIVAGGTDTQYF

V: TRBV6-5
J: TRBJ2-1
size: -
D: -
DNA: TGTGCCAGCAGTTACTGGGCTGACTCCTACAATGAGCAGTTCTTC
CDR3: CASSYWADSYNEQFF